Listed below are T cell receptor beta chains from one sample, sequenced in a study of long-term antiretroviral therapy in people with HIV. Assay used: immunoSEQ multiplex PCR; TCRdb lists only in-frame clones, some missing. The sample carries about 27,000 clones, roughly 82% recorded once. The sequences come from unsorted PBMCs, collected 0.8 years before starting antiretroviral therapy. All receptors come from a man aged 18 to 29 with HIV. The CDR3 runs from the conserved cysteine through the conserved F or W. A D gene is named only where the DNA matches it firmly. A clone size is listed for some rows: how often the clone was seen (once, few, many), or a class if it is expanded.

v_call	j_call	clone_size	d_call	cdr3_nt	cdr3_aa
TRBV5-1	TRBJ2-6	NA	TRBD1	TGCGCCAGCAGCTCGAACTCCGGGACAGGGGGCTCTGGGGCCAACGTCCTGACTTTC	CASSSNSGTGGSGANVLTF
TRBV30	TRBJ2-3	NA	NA	TGTGCCTGGAGTACGGCGCTTCCCCATACGCAGTATTTT	CAWSTALPHTQYF
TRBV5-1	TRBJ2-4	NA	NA	TGCGCCAGCAGCGCGACAGGGAGGGACATTCAGTACTTC	CASSATGRDIQYF
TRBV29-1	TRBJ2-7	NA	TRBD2	TGCAGCGTGGTCGTAGCGGGAGGAGACCACGAGCAGTACTTC	CSVVVAGGDHEQYF
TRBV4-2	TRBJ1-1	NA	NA	TGTGCCAGCAGCCAAGGAGTTTTGGACCAGGACACTGAAGCTTTCTTT	CASSQGVLDQDTEAFF
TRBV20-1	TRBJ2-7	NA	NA	TGCAGTGCTAGAGCTTCGGGAGAGCAGTACTTC	CSARASGEQYF
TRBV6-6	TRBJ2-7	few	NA	TGTGCCAGCTCTGACAATCTCTACGAGCAGTACTTC	CASSDNLYEQYF
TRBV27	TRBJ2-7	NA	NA	TGTGCCAGCAGTTTTAATTGGCGGGGCGAGCAGTACTTC	CASSFNWRGEQYF
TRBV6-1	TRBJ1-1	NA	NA	TGTGCCAGCCTAGCAGGTGTGATCACTGAAGCTTTCTTT	CASLAGVITEAFF
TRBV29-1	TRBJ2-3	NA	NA	TGCAGCGTTGAAGCCAGATACACAGATACGCAGTATTTT	CSVEARYTDTQYF
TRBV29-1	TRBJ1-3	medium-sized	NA	TGCAGCGGGGGGGATTCTGGAAACACCATATATTTT	CSGGDSGNTIYF
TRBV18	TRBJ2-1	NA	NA	TGTGCCAGCTCACCCAAGATACACAATTACAATGAGCAGTTCTTC	CASSPKIHNYNEQFF
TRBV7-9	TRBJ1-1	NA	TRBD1	TGTGCCAGCAGCTTAGGAGGGGGCGGGTCGAACACTGAAGCTTTCTTT	CASSLGGGGSNTEAFF
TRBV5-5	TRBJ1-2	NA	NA	TGTGCCAGCAGCTTGACCCCCGGAAACTATGGCTACACCTTC	CASSLTPGNYGYTF
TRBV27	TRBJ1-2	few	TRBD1	TGTGCCAGCAGTAGGACAGGGGGGCGGTATGGCTACACCTTC	CASSRTGGRYGYTF
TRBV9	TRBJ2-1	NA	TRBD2	TGTGCCAGCAGCTCGCGGGGGGCCGAGGAGCAGTTCTTC	CASSSRGAEEQFF
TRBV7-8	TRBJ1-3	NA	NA	TGTGCCAGCAGCTCCCAGGGTTGGGGCTCTGGAAACACCATATATTTT	CASSSQGWGSGNTIYF
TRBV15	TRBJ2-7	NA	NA	TGTGCCACCAGCAGAGATGGAGCCCCCTACGAGCAGTACTTC	CATSRDGAPYEQYF
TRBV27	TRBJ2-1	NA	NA	TGTGCCAGCAGTTCGGACTGGAGCTCCTACAATGAGCAGTTCTTC	CASSSDWSSYNEQFF
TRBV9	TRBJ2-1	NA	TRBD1	TGTGCCAGCAGCCCGGGACAGGGGGGCAATGAGCAGTTCTTC	CASSPGQGGNEQFF
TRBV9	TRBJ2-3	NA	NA	TGTGCCAGCAGCGTAGGGGGGGCACTCACAGATACGCAGTATTTT	CASSVGGALTDTQYF
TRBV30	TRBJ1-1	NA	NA	TGTGCCTGGAGTCCGGAGGGGACTGAAGCTTTCTTT	CAWSPEGTEAFF
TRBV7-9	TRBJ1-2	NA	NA	TGTGCCAGCAGCTTGCAACTCAACTATGGCTACACCTTC	CASSLQLNYGYTF
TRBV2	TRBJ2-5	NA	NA	TGTGCCAGCAGTGAATGGGGGGTTGGAGAGACCCAGTACTTC	CASSEWGVGETQYF
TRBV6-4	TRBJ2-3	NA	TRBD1	TGTGCCAGCAGTTCCGGGACAGGGGGCACAGATACGCAGTATTTT	CASSSGTGGTDTQYF
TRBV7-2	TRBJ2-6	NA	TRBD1	TGTGCCAGCAGCTTGACAGGGGGTGTCGACGTCCTGACTTTC	CASSLTGGVDVLTF
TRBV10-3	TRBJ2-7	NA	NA	TGTGCCATCAGTGAGCCCGAGAGGGGTAGTGACTACGAGCAGTACTTC	CAISEPERGSDYEQYF
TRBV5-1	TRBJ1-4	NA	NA	TGCGCCAGCAGCACCGGGACATACTATGAAAAACTGTTTTTT	CASSTGTYYEKLFF
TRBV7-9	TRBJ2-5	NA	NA	TGTGCCAGCAGCTCAGCAATGTTAGAGACCCAGTACTTC	CASSSAMLETQYF
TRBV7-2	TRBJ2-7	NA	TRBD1	TGTGCCAGCAGCTTGGGCAGGGGGAGCTCCTACGAGCAGTACTTC	CASSLGRGSSYEQYF
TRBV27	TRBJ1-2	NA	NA	TGTGCCAGCAGTTTGGGGCAGGGCCAGAGTGGCTACACCTTC	CASSLGQGQSGYTF
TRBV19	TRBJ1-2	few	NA	TGTGCCAGTAGTATAGCTTGGGGCGACGGGAATGGCTACACCTTC	CASSIAWGDGNGYTF
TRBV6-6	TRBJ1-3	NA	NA	TGTGCCAGCAGTTACGAAAGAGGATCTGGAAACACCATATATTTT	CASSYERGSGNTIYF
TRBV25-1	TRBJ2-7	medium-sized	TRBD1	TGTGCCAGTGGACAGGCCTACGAGCAGTACTTC	CASGQAYEQYF
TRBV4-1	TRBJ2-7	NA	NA	TGCGCCAGCAGCCACCCCCGGGAGCTAGGTTACTCCTACGAGCAGTACTTC	CASSHPRELGYSYEQYF
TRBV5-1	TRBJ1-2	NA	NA	TGCGCCAGCAGCTTGGGACAGAACTATGGCTACACCTTC	CASSLGQNYGYTF
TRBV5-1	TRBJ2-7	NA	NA	TGCGCCAGCACTTACTCTGAGGGGGGACCCTACGAGCAGTACTTC	CASTYSEGGPYEQYF
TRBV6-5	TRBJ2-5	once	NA	TGTGCCAGCAGTCACCGACCGAGACCTCAAGAGACCCAGTACTTC	CASSHRPRPQETQYF
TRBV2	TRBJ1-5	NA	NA	TGTGCCAGCAGAGCGGGGTTGGGAAGCAATCAGCCCCAGCATTTT	CASRAGLGSNQPQHF
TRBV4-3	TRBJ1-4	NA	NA	TGCGCCAGCAGCCAAGATTGGGGGGCTACAACTAATGAAAAACTGTTTTTT	CASSQDWGATTNEKLFF
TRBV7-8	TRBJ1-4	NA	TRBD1	TGTGCCAGCAGCTTACGACAGGGTGGTGAAAAACTGTTTTTT	CASSLRQGGEKLFF
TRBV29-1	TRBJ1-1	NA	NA	TGCAGCGTTCCCGCGGGGGGCCCGAACACTGAAGCTTTCTTT	CSVPAGGPNTEAFF
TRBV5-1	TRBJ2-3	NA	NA	TGCGCCAGCAGGGCCACAGATACGCAGTATTTT	CASRATDTQYF
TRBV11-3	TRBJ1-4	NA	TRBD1	TGTGCCAGCAGCTTGGGACAGTTGGACGAAAAACTGTTTTTT	CASSLGQLDEKLFF
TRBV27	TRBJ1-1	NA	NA	TGTGCCAGCAGTTTAACAGGGCTCTCTGAAGCTTTCTTT	CASSLTGLSEAFF
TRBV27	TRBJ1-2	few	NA	TGTGCCAGCAGTTTCGGGACGACTAACTATGGCTACACCTTC	CASSFGTTNYGYTF
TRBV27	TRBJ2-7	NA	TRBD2	TGTGCCAGCAGTTTGTGGGGGACTACCAGGTACGAGCAGTACTTC	CASSLWGTTRYEQYF
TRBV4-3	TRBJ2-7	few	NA	TGCGCCAGCAGCCAAGATGAGGAACTTAACGAGCAGTACTTC	CASSQDEELNEQYF
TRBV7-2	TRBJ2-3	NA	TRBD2	TGTGCCAGCAGACCCCAGGGGCTAGCGGGGAATACGCAGTATTTT	CASRPQGLAGNTQYF
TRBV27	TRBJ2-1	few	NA	TGTGCCAGCAGGAGGGGTCGCGACAATGAGCAGTTCTTC	CASRRGRDNEQFF
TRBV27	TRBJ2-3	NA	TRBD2	TGTGCCAGCAGTTCCGGACTAGCGGGGTACACAGATACGCAGTATTTT	CASSSGLAGYTDTQYF
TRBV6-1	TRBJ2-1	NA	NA	TGTGCCAGCAGTGGGTTTAAGGGCAGATTCTCCTACAATGAGCAGTTCTTC	CASSGFKGRFSYNEQFF
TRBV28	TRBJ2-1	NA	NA	TGTGCCAGCAGTTTGCGTAACCCCGGGACAAAGGACTACAATGAGCAGTTCTTC	CASSLRNPGTKDYNEQFF
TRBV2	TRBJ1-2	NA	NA	TGTGCCAGCAGTCGGGAGGCCGCAGGAGGCTATGGCTACACCTTC	CASSREAAGGYGYTF
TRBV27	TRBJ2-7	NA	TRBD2	TGTGCCAGCAGTTTCGGGGGGGGGTACGAGCAGTACTTC	CASSFGGGYEQYF